These 32 T cell receptor beta chains came from one sample sequenced in a study of ipilimumab plus nivolumab after autologous stem cell transplantation. Libraries were prepared by immunoSEQ multiplex PCR; TCRdb keeps only in-frame clonotypes and omits some of them. The sample consists of about 13,000 clones, roughly 72% of them appearing once. The sequencing used PBMCs, collected in a trial of ipilimumab plus nivolumab as post-transplant consolidation. The receptors come from a male donor with diffuse large B-cell lymphoma.

The chain couples TRBV5-1 to TRBJ2-2; D unresolved. The CDR3 totals 12 residues. The V end lost 5 bases, the J end lost 1 base, and 3 bases lay between the germline ends. Germline CDR1 and CDR2: SGHRS and YFSETQ. The DNA for the CDR3 is TGCGCCAGCAGTTGGAACACCGGGGAGCTGTTTTTT. This encodes CASSWNTGELFF.

This clone was counted a single time. V is TRBV19 and J is TRBJ1-4, with D possibly TRBD1 on 5 matching bases. CDR1 and CDR2 (germline): LNHDA, SQIVND (reference sequence). CDR3 length: 15 amino acids. V was trimmed by 4 bases and J by 0 bases, leaving 9 bases between them. The CDR3 DNA is TGTGCCAGTAGTACCGGGACGGCAACTAATGAAAAACTGTTTTTT. This sequence encodes CASSTGTATNEKLFF.

V gene TRBV15 combines with J gene TRBJ2-3; D perhaps matches TRBD1 (5 bases). The CDR3 is 15 residues long. CDR1 LNHNV and CDR2 YYDKDF come from the germline V gene (reference sequence). Trimming removed 3 bases from V and 6 bases from J, with 16 bases in between. The DNA of the CDR3 is TGTGCCACCAGCAGGGCACGACAGTCCCCCGATACGCAGTATTTT. Translated: CATSRARQSPDTQYF.

Details on this clone: At one boundary the junction diverges from the germline segment, which might be a read error. The identical CDR3 is also encoded by other nucleotide sequences in the sample. The chain carries TRBV5-1 and TRBJ1-3, with D tentatively TRBD1 (6 bases). CDR1 SGHRS and CDR2 YFSETQ come from the germline V gene. The CDR3 runs to 15 residues. CDR3 in DNA: TGCGCTAGCAGCTTGTGGGGGGCGGCTGGAAACACCATATATTTT. This encodes CASSLWGAAGNTIYF.

The gene calls are TRBV4-3 and TRBJ2-4; no reliable D call. The V end lost 0 bases, the J end lost 1 base, and 10 bases lay between the germline ends. In germline, CDR1 is LGHNA, CDR2 YSLEER. The CDR3 runs 16 residues. CDR3 in DNA: TGCGCCAGCAGCCAAGAGGATGTAGGGGCCAAAAACATTCAGTACTTC. Translating it yields CASSQEDVGAKNIQYF.

The genes are TRBV11-3 and TRBJ1-4; no firm D call. Trimming stripped 1 base from V and 5 bases from J, with 8 bases between. Per germline, CDR1 SGHNT and CDR2 YENEEA. This CDR3 spans 14 amino acids. The CDR3 is CASSLGGGNEKLFF. CDR3 bases: TGTGCCAGCAGCTTAGGGGGTGGAAATGAAAAACTGTTTTTT.

The J gene is TRBJ1-2, the V gene TRBV7-2; the match to TRBD1 covers 12 bases. The CDR3 spans 17 residues. Germline assignment: CDR1 SGHTA and CDR2 FQGNSA. J gave up 7 bases and V 4 bases, and 13 bases lay outside the gene matches. In nucleotides, the CDR3 is TGTGCCAGCAGCTCCCAGACCCCGGGACAGGGGGCGAGTGGCTACACCTTC. This encodes CASSSQTPGQGASGYTF.

The chain couples TRBV30 to TRBJ1-1; D unclear. V lost 3 bases to trimming and J lost 9 bases, with 11 bases between them. Germline V gene data show CDR1 as GTSNPN and CDR2 as SVGIG (reference sequence). CDR3 length: 11 residues. The CDR3 DNA follows: TGTGCCTGGAGGCCTCCCTGGCAAGCTTTCTTT. Its protein product is CAWRPPWQAFF.

The rearrangement joins TRBV11-2 to TRBJ2-7; D is unclear. Germline lookup yields CDR1 SGHAT and CDR2 FQNNGV. The CDR3 is 14 amino acids. Trimming cost V 6 bases and J 3 bases, with 15 bases left between them. For the CDR3, the DNA is TGTGCCAGCAGGTCCCGGGTAGGGATCTACGAGCAGTACTTC. Protein product: CASRSRVGIYEQYF.

The rearrangement uses TRBV28 and TRBJ1-4; D unclear. Deletions cut 6 bases from V and 1 base from J, with 9 bases between. There are 14 residues in the CDR3. In germline, CDR1 is MDHEN, CDR2 SYDVKM. CDR3 residues: CASSQFGTNEKLFF. CDR3 DNA sequence: TGTGCCAGCAGCCAATTTGGAACTAATGAAAAACTGTTTTTT.

This clone has just a few counts. J is TRBJ2-7 and V is TRBV6-6; 10 positions agree with TRBD1. This CDR3 spans 13 amino acids. Germline CDR1 MNHNY, CDR2 SVGAGI (reference sequence). After removal of 8 bases from V and 5 bases from J, the junction contained 6 bases not matched to a gene. The CDR3, as DNA: TGTGCCAGCGCCGGGACAGGGGTCCACGAGCAGTACTTC. Its translation: CASAGTGVHEQYF.

The chain couples TRBV4-2 to TRBJ1-1; D not certain. The germline V and J ends were trimmed by 3 bases and 1 base, with 15 bases remaining between them. The CDR3 is 16 amino acids. Germline CDR1 is LGHNA and CDR2 is YNFKEQ. CDR3 region: CASSQADGRGNTEAFF. CDR3 bases: TGTGCCAGCAGCCAGGCCGACGGCAGAGGGAACACTGAAGCTTTCTTT.

The rearrangement uses TRBV11-2 and TRBJ2-7; D not certain. Germline V lookup: CDR1 SGHAT, CDR2 FQNNGV. The CDR3 extends over 13 amino acids. V lost 3 bases and J lost 2, with 8 bases in between. This CDR3 is CASSFGRAYEQYF. Here the CDR3 DNA reads TGTGCCAGCAGCTTTGGAAGAGCCTACGAGCAGTACTTC.

The gene calls are TRBV7-9 and TRBJ1-1, with TRBD1 as a possible D gene (6 bases). Germline V gene data show CDR1 as SEHNR and CDR2 as FQNEAQ (reference sequence). CDR3 size: 15 residues. Trimming removed 2 bases at V and 3 bases at J, with 13 bases between. The DNA for the CDR3 is TGTGCCAGCAGCTTACGTGCAGGGGCCCACACTGAAGCTTTCTTT. It is translated as CASSLRAGAHTEAFF. The whole variable domain, remainder taken from reference TRBV7-9 and TRBJ1-1, is DTGVSQNPRHKITKRGQNVTFRCDPISEHNRLYWYRQTLGQGPEFLTYFQNEAQLEKSRLLSDRFSAERPKGSFSTLEIQRTEQGDSAMYLCASSLRAGAHTEAFFGQGTRLTVV.

In this sample, this clone turned up a few times. The chain joins TRBV12-5 to TRBJ1-1; 9 nucleotides agree with TRBD1. Germline trimming cut 6 bases from V and 2 bases from J; bases unmatched to any gene: 4. The germline CDR1 and CDR2 sequences are LGHNT and FRNRAP. The CDR3 loop spans 14 amino acids. For the CDR3, the DNA is TGTGCTAGTGGGGCGGGACAGGGAAACACTGAAGCTTTCTTT. Protein product: CASGAGQGNTEAFF.

The chain recombines TRBV6-5 with TRBJ1-2, with a possible D match to TRBD1 (5 bases). Germline CDR1 and CDR2: MNHEY and SVGAGI. Trimming took off 5 bases at V and 0 bases at J, with 7 bases between the two ends. The CDR3 has 13 residues. This CDR3 is CASSAGPNYGYTF. The CDR3 region has the DNA TGTGCCAGCAGTGCGGGGCCTAACTATGGCTACACCTTC.

This clone occurred a few times. The J gene is TRBJ2-7, the V gene TRBV19; unclear D gene. This CDR3 has 13 amino acids. Germline CDR1 and CDR2: LNHDA and SQIVND (reference sequence). Trimming removed 3 bases at V and 0 bases at J, with 6 bases between. CDR3 protein: CASSMESSYEQYF. The CDR3 bases are TGTGCCAGTAGTATGGAAAGCTCCTACGAGCAGTACTTC.

The CDR3 sequence: CASWETGRTEKLFF. CDR3 DNA sequence: TGTGCCAGCTGGGAGACAGGGAGGACTGAAAAACTGTTTTTT. This chain joins TRBV7-9 and TRBJ1-4; 7 nucleotides align to TRBD1. Trimming removed 8 bases from V and 7 bases from J; junction bases left unmatched: 10. Germline CDR1 SEHNR, CDR2 FQNEAQ (reference sequence). The CDR3 is 14 amino acids.

This clone was detected once. This chain joins TRBV2 and TRBJ2-7, with D unclear. Trimming shortened V by 9 bases and J by 7 bases, and 13 bases separated the two germline ends. CDR1 is SNHLY and CDR2 is FYNNEI in the germline V gene. The CDR3 is 11 amino acids. DNA for the CDR3: TGTGCCAGAGACACGGCTGGGGAGCAGTACTTC. Amino acids: CARDTAGEQYF. Full variable domain (missing parts from reference TRBV2 and TRBJ2-7): EPEVTQTPSHQVTQMGQEVILRCVPISNHLYFYWYRQILGQKVEFLVSFYNNEISEKSEIFDDQFSVERPDGSNFTLKIRSTKLEDSAMYFCARDTAGEQYFGPGTRLTVT.

This clone was detected a few times. V usage is TRBV4-3 and J usage is TRBJ2-7, with D tentatively TRBD1 or TRBD2 (5 bases each). V was cut by 0 bases and J by 7 bases, with 16 bases left in between. CDR1 and CDR2 (germline): LGHNA, YSLEER. There are 15 residues in the CDR3. CDR3 sequence: CASSQDWGPADEQYF. As DNA, the CDR3 is TGCGCCAGCAGCCAAGATTGGGGACCGGCGGATGAGCAGTACTTC.

V gene TRBV27 combines with J gene TRBJ2-2; 12 bases match TRBD2. Germline V gene lookup returns CDR1 MNHEY and CDR2 SMNVEV (reference sequence). V gave up 3 bases and J gave up 1 base; unmatched junction bases: 3. CDR3 length: 17 amino acids. The CDR3 region has the DNA TGTGCCAGCAGTTTTGTGGGACTAGCGGGGAACACCGGGGAGCTGTTTTTT. Translation gives CASSFVGLAGNTGELFF.

This clone occurred a few times. CDR3 in amino acids: CASSQDTEAFF. In DNA, the CDR3 is TGTGCCAGCAGCCAAGACACTGAAGCTTTCTTT. V is TRBV4-2 and J is TRBJ1-1; no firm D call. This CDR3 region has 11 residues. Germline loops: CDR1 LGHNA, CDR2 YNFKEQ. Trimming removed 0 bases at V and 4 bases at J, with 0 bases between.

This clone was recorded once. The chain recombines TRBV19 with TRBJ1-1, with 7 nucleotides matching TRBD1. CDR1 and CDR2 (germline): LNHDA, SQIVND (reference sequence). The CDR3 contains 15 residues. J lost 1 base, V lost 5 bases, and 7 bases had no gene match. The CDR3 reads CASSLGQVRNTEAFF. The CDR3, as DNA: TGTGCCAGTAGTCTTGGACAGGTAAGGAACACTGAAGCTTTCTTT.

The chain links TRBV29-1 to TRBJ1-2; the match to TRBD1 covers 7 bases. Germline assignment: CDR1 SQVTM and CDR2 ANQGSEA. This CDR3 has 16 residues. V dropped 6 bases and J dropped 6; count of bases not matched to a gene: 19. As DNA, the CDR3 is TGCAGCGTCTCAGGCTCCCGGGACAGAGGAGGGAATGGCTACACCTTC. It translates to CSVSGSRDRGGNGYTF.

The chain combines TRBV7-9 with TRBJ2-1, with TRBD1 matching over 11 bases. CDR3 length: 15 residues. Germline V gives CDR1 SEHNR, CDR2 FQNEAQ (reference sequence). V gave up 5 bases and J gave up 6 bases; unmatched junction bases: 6. As DNA, the CDR3 is TGTGCCAGCAGCCCGGGACAGGGGGAAGGCAATGAGCAGTTCTTC. Translated, it gives CASSPGQGEGNEQFF.

This sequence joins TRBV12-5 and TRBJ2-3, with 13 bases fitting TRBD2. The CDR3 spans 17 residues. From germline, CDR1 is LGHNT and CDR2 FRNRAP. V shed 6 bases and J 0 bases; nucleotides not matched to a gene: 6. The CDR3 coding sequence is TGTGCTAGTGGGCCCGGGACTAGCGGGACTAGCACAGATACGCAGTATTTT. This encodes CASGPGTSGTSTDTQYF.

This chain joins TRBV7-2 and TRBJ2-7, with D uncertain. Germline V gene sequence: CDR1 SGHTA, CDR2 FQGNSA. The CDR3 consists of 14 residues. V lost 7 bases, J lost 0 bases, and 13 bases lay in between. DNA for the CDR3: TGTGCCAGCACCCCACTTACCAGCTCCTACGAGCAGTACTTC. Amino acids: CASTPLTSSYEQYF.

The rearrangement joins TRBV6-1 to TRBJ1-2; maybe TRBD1 (6 bases). CDR1 MNHNS and CDR2 SASEGT come from the germline V gene. Trimming removed 3 bases from V and 3 bases from J, with 8 bases in between. This CDR3 is 13 amino acids long. In DNA, the CDR3 is TGTGCCAGCAGTGACAGGGGATACTATGGCTACACCTTC. This translates into CASSDRGYYGYTF.

The rearrangement uses TRBV5-1 and TRBJ1-4; a possible D gene is TRBD1 (5 bases). The V and J ends lost 0 bases and 2 bases respectively, with 11 bases between them. The CDR3 has 16 amino acids. Germline V gene lookup returns CDR1 SGHRS and CDR2 YFSETQ. The CDR3 DNA follows: TGCGCCAGCAGCTTGGGGCCGGGACGCACTAATGAAAAACTGTTTTTT. It yields the protein CASSLGPGRTNEKLFF.

The chain employs TRBV5-4 and TRBJ2-5; D remains ambiguous. The CDR3 extends over 13 amino acids. Germline V gives CDR1 SGHNT, CDR2 YYREEE (reference sequence). V shed 0 bases and J shed 5 bases, with 8 bases lying between them. The CDR3: CASSLVSEETQYF. CDR3 nucleotide sequence: TGTGCCAGCAGCTTGGTCTCAGAGGAGACCCAGTACTTC.

The J gene is TRBJ1-6, the V gene TRBV9; D not resolved. V was cut by 4 bases and J by 10 bases, with 12 bases left in between. CDR3 length: 13 residues. CDR1 and CDR2 from the germline V gene are SGDLS and YYNGEE. CDR3 bases: TGTGCCAGCAGCAGGCTCCCGGAATCACCCCTCCACTTT. This translates into CASSRLPESPLHF.

This clone occurred a few times. V gene TRBV6-5 combines with J gene TRBJ1-6; 9 positions agree with TRBD1. The CDR3 runs to 15 residues. CDR1 and CDR2 from the germline V gene are MNHEY and SVGAGI. V lost 2 bases to trimming and J lost 10 bases; unmatched junction nucleotides: 6. The CDR3 here is CASSYLGQGSSPLHF. The CDR3 nucleotides are TGTGCCAGCAGTTACCTGGGACAGGGCTCATCACCCCTCCACTTT.